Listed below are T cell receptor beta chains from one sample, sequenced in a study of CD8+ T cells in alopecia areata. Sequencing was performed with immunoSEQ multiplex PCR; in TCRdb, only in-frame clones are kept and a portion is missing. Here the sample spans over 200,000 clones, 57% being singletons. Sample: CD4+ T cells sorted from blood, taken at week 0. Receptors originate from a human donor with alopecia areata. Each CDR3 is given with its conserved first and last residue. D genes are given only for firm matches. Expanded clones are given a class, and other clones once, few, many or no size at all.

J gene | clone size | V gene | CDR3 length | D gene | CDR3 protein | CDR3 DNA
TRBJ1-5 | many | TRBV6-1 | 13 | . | CASTRGGDQPQHF | TGTGCCAGCACCAGGGGAGGGGATCAGCCCCAGCATTTT
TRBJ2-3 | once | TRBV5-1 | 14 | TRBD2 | CASQSGRLTDTQYF | TGCGCCAGCCAGAGCGGGAGATTAACAGATACGCAGTATTTT
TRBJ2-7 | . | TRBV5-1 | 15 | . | CASSLASGISYEQYF | TGCGCCAGCAGCTTGGCCTCGGGGATAAGCTACGAGCAGTACTTC
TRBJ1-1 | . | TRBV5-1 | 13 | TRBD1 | CASSSDRDTEAFF | TGCGCCAGCAGCTCCGACAGGGACACTGAAGCTTTCTTT
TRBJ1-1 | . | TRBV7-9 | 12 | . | CASSLQQGKTFF | TGTGCCAGCAGCTTACAACAGGGTAAGACTTTCTTT
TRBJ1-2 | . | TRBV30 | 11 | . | CAWGTGYGYTF | TGTGCCTGGGGCACAGGCTATGGCTACACCTTC
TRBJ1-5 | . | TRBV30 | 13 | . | CAWSADLNQPQHF | TGTGCCTGGAGTGCGGACCTAAATCAGCCCCAGCATTTT
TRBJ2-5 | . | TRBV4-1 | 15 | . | CASSQGGSNQETQYF | TGCGCCAGCAGCCAAGGAGGTAGTAACCAAGAGACCCAGTACTTC
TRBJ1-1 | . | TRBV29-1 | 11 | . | CSVQLWTEAFF | TGCAGCGTCCAGCTCTGGACTGAAGCTTTCTTT
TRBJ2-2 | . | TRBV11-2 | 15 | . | CASSSPPGYTGELFF | TGTGCCAGCAGCTCTCCCCCAGGGTACACCGGGGAGCTGTTTTTT
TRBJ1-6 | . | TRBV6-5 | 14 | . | CASSGTPQGLPLHF | TGTGCCAGCAGTGGGACCCCCCAGGGGCTGCCCCTCCACTTT
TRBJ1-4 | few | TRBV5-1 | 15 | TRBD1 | CASSLAGTGDEKLFF | TGCGCCAGCAGCCTTGCCGGGACAGGGGATGAAAAACTGTTTTTT
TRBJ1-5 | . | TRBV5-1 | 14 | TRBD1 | CASSLWTGSQPQHF | TGCGCCAGCAGCTTGTGGACAGGGTCTCAGCCCCAGCATTTT
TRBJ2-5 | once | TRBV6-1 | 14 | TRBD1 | CASRSQGAVETQYF | TGTGCCAGCAGGTCACAGGGGGCCGTTGAGACCCAGTACTTC
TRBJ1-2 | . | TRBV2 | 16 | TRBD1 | CASRSGLGTEHYGYTF | TGTGCCAGCAGATCAGGCCTAGGGACAGAACACTATGGCTACACCTTC
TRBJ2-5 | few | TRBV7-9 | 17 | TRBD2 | CASRGRTGTSGKETQYF | TGTGCCAGTCGCGGGCGTACCGGGACTAGCGGGAAAGAGACCCAGTACTTC
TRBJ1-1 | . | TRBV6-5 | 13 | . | CASSPGEVTEAFF | TGTGCCAGCAGCCCAGGGGAAGTCACTGAAGCTTTCTTT
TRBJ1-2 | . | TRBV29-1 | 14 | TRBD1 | CSVTGTGANYGYTF | TGCAGCGTTACCGGGACAGGGGCTAACTATGGCTACACCTTC
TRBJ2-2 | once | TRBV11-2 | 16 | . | CASSPPGPANTGELFF | TGTGCCAGCAGCCCCCCCGGACCCGCGAACACCGGGGAGCTGTTTTTT
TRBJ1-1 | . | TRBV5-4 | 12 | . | CASSFVGTEAFF | TGTGCCAGCAGCTTCGTCGGTACTGAAGCTTTCTTT
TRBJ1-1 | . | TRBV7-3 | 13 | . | CASSLGTNTEAFF | TGTGCCAGCAGCCTAGGGACTAACACTGAAGCTTTCTTT
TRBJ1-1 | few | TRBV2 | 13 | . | CASSATGTTEAFF | TGTGCCAGCAGCGCCACAGGGACCACTGAAGCTTTCTTT
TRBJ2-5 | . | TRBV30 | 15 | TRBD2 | CAWSVNRAGVGTQYF | TGTGCCTGGAGTGTAAACCGAGCGGGAGTAGGGACCCAGTACTTC
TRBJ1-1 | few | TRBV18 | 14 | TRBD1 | CASSPQKGAYGAFF | TGTGCCAGCTCACCACAGAAGGGGGCTTATGGAGCTTTCTTT
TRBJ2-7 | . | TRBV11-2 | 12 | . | CASSLFGYEQYF | TGTGCCAGCAGCTTATTCGGCTACGAGCAGTACTTC
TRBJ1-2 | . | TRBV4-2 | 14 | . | CASSPRTGEYGYTF | TGTGCCAGCAGCCCACGCACGGGGGAGTATGGCTACACCTTC
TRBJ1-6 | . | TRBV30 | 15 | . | CAWSVPGYVNSPLHF | TGTGCCTGGAGTGTACCGGGGTACGTTAATTCACCCCTCCACTTT
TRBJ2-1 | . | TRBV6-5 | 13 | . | CASSDDLGHEQFF | TGTGCCAGCAGCGACGACCTAGGTCATGAGCAGTTCTTC
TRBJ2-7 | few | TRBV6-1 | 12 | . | CASNEDLDEQYF | TGTGCCAGCAATGAGGATCTAGACGAGCAGTACTTC
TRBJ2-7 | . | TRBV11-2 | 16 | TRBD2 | CASSQGGTSGPYEQYF | TGTGCCAGCAGCCAAGGGGGTACTAGCGGACCCTACGAGCAGTACTTC
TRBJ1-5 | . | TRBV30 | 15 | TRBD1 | CAWSVQTGGHQPQHF | TGTGCCTGGAGTGTACAGACAGGGGGGCATCAGCCCCAGCATTTT
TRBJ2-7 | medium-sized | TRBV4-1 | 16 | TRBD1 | CASSHPLQGATYEQYF | TGCGCCAGCAGCCACCCTCTACAGGGGGCCACCTACGAGCAGTACTTC
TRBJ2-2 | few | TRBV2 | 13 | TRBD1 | CASSATGPGELFF | TGTGCCAGCAGTGCGACAGGGCCCGGGGAGCTGTTTTTT
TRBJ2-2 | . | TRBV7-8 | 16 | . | CASSLRAGTNTGELFF | TGTGCCAGCAGCTTACGGGCAGGAACGAACACCGGGGAGCTGTTTTTT
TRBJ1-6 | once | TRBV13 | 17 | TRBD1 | CASSLGLGQGVNSPLHF | TGTGCCAGCAGCTTAGGCCTAGGACAGGGTGTTAATTCACCCCTCCACTTT
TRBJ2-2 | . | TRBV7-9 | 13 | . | CASSFSQTGELFF | TGTGCCAGCAGCTTTTCGCAGACCGGGGAGCTGTTTTTT
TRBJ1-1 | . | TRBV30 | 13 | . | CAWSRGAVTEAFF | TGTGCCTGGAGTCGGGGCGCGGTAACTGAAGCTTTCTTT
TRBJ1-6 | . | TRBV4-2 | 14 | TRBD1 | CASSQEGQNSPLHF | TGTGCCAGCAGCCAAGAGGGACAGAATTCACCCCTCCACTTT
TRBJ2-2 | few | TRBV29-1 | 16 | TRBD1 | CSVSLVGRGRTGELFF | TGCAGCGTTAGTCTAGTCGGCAGGGGGCGCACCGGGGAGCTGTTTTTT
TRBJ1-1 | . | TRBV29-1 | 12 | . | CSVVWAGAEAFF | TGCAGCGTTGTTTGGGCAGGCGCAGAAGCTTTCTTT
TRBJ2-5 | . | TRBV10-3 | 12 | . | CAISDIGETQYF | TGTGCCATCAGTGACATAGGGGAGACCCAGTACTTC
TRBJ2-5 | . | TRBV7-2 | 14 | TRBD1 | CASSSRTGQETQYF | TGTGCCAGCAGCTCTAGGACAGGACAAGAGACCCAGTACTTC
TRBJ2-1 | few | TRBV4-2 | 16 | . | CASSPINAEGYNEQFF | TGTGCCAGCAGCCCCATAAACGCCGAGGGGTACAATGAGCAGTTCTTC
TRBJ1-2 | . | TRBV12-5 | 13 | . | CASEEGESGGYTF | TGTGCTAGTGAGGAAGGGGAATCGGGCGGCTACACCTTC
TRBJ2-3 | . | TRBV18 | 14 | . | CASSPPVGADTQYF | TGTGCCAGCTCACCACCGGTAGGGGCAGATACGCAGTATTTT
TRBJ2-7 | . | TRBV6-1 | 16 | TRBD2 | CASSEWEGGPTQEQYF | TGTGCCAGCAGTGAATGGGAGGGAGGGCCTACTCAAGAGCAGTACTTC
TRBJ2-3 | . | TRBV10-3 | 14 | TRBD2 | CATNSGMGTDTQYF | TGTGCCACTAATAGCGGGATGGGAACAGATACGCAGTATTTT
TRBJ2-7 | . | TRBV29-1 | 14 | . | CSVGQGGFGYEQYF | TGCAGCGTTGGGCAGGGAGGTTTTGGATACGAGCAGTACTTC
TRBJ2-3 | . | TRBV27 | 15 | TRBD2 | CASSKEGTKRGTQYF | TGTGCCAGCAGTAAAGAGGGGACTAAGCGGGGTACGCAGTATTTT
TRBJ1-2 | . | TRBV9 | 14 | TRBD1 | CASSLGTDHYGYTF | TGTGCCAGCAGCTTGGGGACAGACCACTATGGCTACACCTTC
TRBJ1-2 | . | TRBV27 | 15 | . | CASSAQGLLNYGYTF | TGTGCCAGCAGTGCACAGGGCCTACTTAACTATGGCTACACCTTC
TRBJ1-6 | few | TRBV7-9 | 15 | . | CASSSRARGDSPLHF | TGTGCCAGCAGCTCCAGGGCAAGGGGTGATTCACCCCTCCACTTT
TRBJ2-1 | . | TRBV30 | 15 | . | CAWSAASGSYNEQFF | TGTGCCTGGAGTGCCGCCAGCGGCTCCTACAATGAGCAGTTCTTC
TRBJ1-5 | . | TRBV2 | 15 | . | CASRGGVVGNQPQHF | TGTGCCAGCAGAGGAGGGGTAGTGGGCAATCAGCCCCAGCATTTT